These 9 T cell receptor beta chains were sequenced from one sample in a study of T cells after yellow fever vaccination. TCRdb fed the 5' RACE reads into MiXCR, producing one record per CDR3 protein. Among about 22,000 distinct CDR3 sequences listed, around 5% were seen once. The material was PBMCs, either bulk or a sorted T-cell subset (CD4+, CD8+, memory, or dextramer-sorted; not recorded which), obtained 35 to 50 days after the first yellow fever vaccination. Receptor source: a man aged 18 to 30 who received the YFV17D yellow fever vaccine.

This clonotype was counted at least ten times. The chain recombines TRBV4-3 with TRBJ2-3, with 12 bases that match TRBD2. CDR1 and CDR2 from the germline V gene are LGHNA and YSLEER. This CDR3 is built from 17 residues. V was pared by 6 bases and J by 2 bases, with 9 bases of the junction left unmatched. CDR3 residues: CASSGGTSGSVTDTQYF. The CDR3 bases are TGCGCCAGCAGTGGCGGGACTAGCGGGTCGGTCACAGATACGCAGTATTTT.

This clonotype was found many times. This chain links TRBV29-1 with TRBJ2-7; D gene unclear. Germline CDR1 reads SQVTM; CDR2 reads ANQGSEA. V was trimmed by 2 bases and J by 4 bases, leaving 12 bases between them. This CDR3 has 13 residues. This CDR3 is CSVETQEAYEQYF. The CDR3 DNA sequence: TGCAGCGTTGAAACCCAGGAAGCGTACGAGCAGTACTTC.

Ten or more counts support this clonotype. V is TRBV5-1 and J is TRBJ2-1, with D possibly being TRBD2 (6 bases). The CDR3 is 15 amino acids. V lost 4 bases to trimming and J lost 8 bases, with 19 bases between them. Germline CDR1 SGHRS, CDR2 YFSETQ. CDR3 nucleotide sequence: TGCGCCAGCAGCGTCACGGGACTCCGGAGCTATGAGCAGTTCTTC. Translation: CASSVTGLRSYEQFF.

In this sample, this clonotype turned up many times. The chain carries TRBV6-1 and TRBJ2-1; 13 bases are shared with TRBD2. CDR1 is MNHNS and CDR2 is SASEGT in the germline V gene. V was pared by 5 bases and J by 10 bases, with 8 bases of the junction left unmatched. The CDR3 covers 15 residues. CDR3 region: CASSQRTSGGVEQFF. Here the CDR3 DNA reads TGTGCCAGCAGTCAAAGGACTAGCGGGGGAGTGGAGCAGTTCTTC.

This clonotype was counted at least ten times. CDR3 sequence reads: CSVVPDIQETQYF. Here the CDR3 DNA reads TGCAGCGTTGTGCCAGATATACAAGAGACCCAGTACTTC. The chain joins TRBV29-1 to TRBJ2-5; D uncertain. Germline lookup yields CDR1 SQVTM and CDR2 ANQGSEA. There are 13 residues in the CDR3. V was clipped by 4 bases and J by 2 bases, with 11 bases between them.

This clonotype was detected ten times or more. The gene calls are TRBV20-1 and TRBJ1-1, with 8 bases fitting TRBD1. The CDR3 runs 13 residues. Germline CDR1 and CDR2: DFQATT and SNEGSKA (reference sequence). The J segment lost 6 bases and the V segment lost 2 bases, leaving 5 bases of the junction unmatched. CDR3 DNA sequence: TGCAGTGCTAGAAGGCAGGGGGCCCCTGAAGCTTTCTTT. Translating gives CSARRQGAPEAFF.

This clonotype appeared many times. The genes are TRBV5-1 and TRBJ1-5; D is ambiguous. CDR1 is SGHRS and CDR2 is YFSETQ in the germline V gene. V lost 5 bases and J 2 bases, leaving 11 bases between the germline ends. This CDR3 is built from 14 residues. CDR3 amino acids: CASSQGWGNQPQHF. In DNA form, the CDR3 reads TGCGCCAGCAGTCAAGGTTGGGGCAATCAGCCCCAGCATTTT.

This clonotype was seen a single time. This sequence may be a read error, since a much larger clone differs from it by one base. The V gene is TRBV12-3 or TRBV12-4, the J gene TRBJ1-1, with D hard to call. There are 12 residues in the CDR3. The V and J ends lost 8 bases and 3 bases respectively, with 10 bases between them. The CDR3 protein is CASATMHTEAFF. In DNA form, the CDR3 reads TGTGCCAGCGCCACCATGCACACTGAAGCTTTCTTT.

In this sample, this clonotype turned up many times. The rearrangement joins TRBV7-9 to TRBJ2-4, with D perhaps TRBD1 (7 bases). The CDR3 consists of 17 residues. V lost 4 bases, J lost 3 bases, and 19 bases lay in between. Germline lookup yields CDR1 SEHNR and CDR2 FQNEAQ (reference sequence). The CDR3: CASSSNRGGFGKNIQYF. The CDR3, as DNA: TGTGCCAGCAGCTCAAACAGGGGAGGTTTTGGCAAAAACATTCAGTACTTC.